The T cell receptor beta chain described here comes from a study of control samples from healthy donors and cancer patients. Measured with immunoSEQ multiplex PCR; TCRdb has only the in-frame clones, and not every one. Of 100,000 to 150,000 clones in the sample, 90% were seen once. The specimen sequenced was blood. This receptor was obtained from a man aged 40-49 years in good health.

In DNA, the CDR3 is TGCGCCAGCAGCCCGGAACATAGCAATCAGCCCCAGCATTTT. Translated, it gives CASSPEHSNQPQHF. The V call is TRBV5-1, the J call TRBJ1-5; unclear D gene. This CDR3 is built from 14 residues. Germline CDR1 is SGHRS and CDR2 is YFSETQ. V lost 4 bases and J lost 0, with 8 bases in between.